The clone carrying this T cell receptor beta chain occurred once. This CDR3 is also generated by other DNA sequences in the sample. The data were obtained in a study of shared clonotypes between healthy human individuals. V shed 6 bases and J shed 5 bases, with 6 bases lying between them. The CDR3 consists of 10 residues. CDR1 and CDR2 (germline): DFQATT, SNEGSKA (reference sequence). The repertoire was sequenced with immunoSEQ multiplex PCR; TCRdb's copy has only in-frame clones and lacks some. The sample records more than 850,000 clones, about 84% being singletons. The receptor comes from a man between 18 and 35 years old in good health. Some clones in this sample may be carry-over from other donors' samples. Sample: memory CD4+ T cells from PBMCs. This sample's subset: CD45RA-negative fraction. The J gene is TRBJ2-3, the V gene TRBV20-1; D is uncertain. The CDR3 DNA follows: TGCAGTGCCCCGGTAGATACGCAGTATTTT. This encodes CSAPVDTQYF.